The clone carrying this T cell receptor (beta chain) was seen a handful of times. The V gene end was trimmed by 3 bases and the J gene end by 6 bases; junction bases not matched to a gene: 6. The CDR3 runs 15 residues. Germline V gene sequence: CDR1 MNHEY, CDR2 SVGAGI. The data originate from a study of response to subunit inactivated influenza vaccine. TCRdb used MiXCR to reprocess the RT-PCR reads, holding one entry per CDR3 protein. The sample records 800,000 to 1,000,000 distinct CDR3 sequences, 21% being singletons. The specimen was PBMCs from blood, collected less than 6 days after vaccination. The sequence was obtained from a man in his fifties or sixties who received an inactivated influenza vaccine. The gene calls are TRBV6-5 and TRBJ2-1; the match to TRBD2 covers 9 bases. CDR3: CASSYSTSGINEQFF. The DNA for the CDR3 is TGTGCCAGCAGTTATTCGACTAGCGGTATCAATGAGCAGTTCTTC.